This TCR beta chain appears in the sequencing data of a study of T cells after posttransplantation cyclophosphamide. This clone came up a few times. Libraries were prepared by immunoSEQ multiplex PCR; TCRdb keeps only in-frame clonotypes and omits some of them. Reported are around 35,000 clones, none seen only once; the ten largest carry 0.95% to 1.5%. The V gene's germline CDR1 is SGHVS and CDR2 FQNEAQ. The CDR3 covers 14 residues. V was shortened by 5 bases and J by 9 bases, with 14 bases between the two germline ends. The chain combines TRBV7-8 with TRBJ1-6; possible D gene TRBD1, 6 bases. Sequenced material: PBMCs. The sequence was collected from a girl aged 10-17 years in good health, CMV-negative, and a related stem cell transplant donor. The CDR3 DNA reads as TGTGCCAGCAGCCTTAGAGGGGGTGGTTCACCCCTCCACTTT. This codes for CASSLRGGGSPLHF.